This passage covers 23 T cell receptor beta chains from one sample sequenced in a study of regulatory T cells in long-lasting Graves disease. Time point reported: newly diagnosed GD, antithyroid drugs for less than 3 months. Generation of the TCR library employed RNA extracted from PBMCs. Relying on iRepertoire HTBI primers and Arm-PCR of CDR3 regions, the team built TCR beta libraries. TCRdb ran MiXCR on the multiplex PCR reads and lists one entry per CDR3 protein. The data contain roughly 220,000 distinct CDR3 sequences, 18% of them seen just once; the ten biggest clones take up approximately 20%. The material sequenced was peripheral blood mononuclear cells (PBMCs), taken at new diagnosis, from a patient treated with antithyroid drugs. The receptors were sampled from a female donor with Graves disease.

The table lists this clonotype with many counts. CDR3 bases: TGTGCCAGCTCACCACTCTACAATGCCCAAGGAGGAGAGGATGGCTACACCTTC. Protein sequence: CASSPLYNAQGGEDGYTF. This chain uses TRBV18 with TRBJ1-2, with D unclear. The V gene's germline CDR1 is KGHSH and CDR2 LQKENI. V lost 1 base to trimming and J lost 6 bases, with 24 bases between them. The CDR3 has 18 amino acids.

The sample holds many counts of this clonotype. V and J are TRBV3-1 and TRBJ1-1; no clear D. The CDR3 covers 13 residues. Germline values: CDR1 LGHDT, CDR2 YNNKEL (reference sequence). Trimming took off 4 bases at V and 7 bases at J, with 13 bases between the two ends. The CDR3 coding sequence is TGTGCCAGCAGCCCCTGGGGTAGTAGTGAAGCTTTCTTT. Translating it yields CASSPWGSSEAFF.

J is TRBJ2-3 and V is TRBV12-5; 9 positions agree with TRBD2. V trimming: 5 bases; J trimming: 7 bases; junction bases outside the gene matches: 7. Germline CDR1 is LGHNT and CDR2 is FRNRAP. This CDR3 has 14 residues. DNA for the CDR3: TGTGCTAGTGGTCCTAGCGGGATGGGATATACGCAGTATTTT. Residues: CASGPSGMGYTQYF.

The chain carries TRBV19 and TRBJ1-5; D ambiguous. The CDR3 runs 15 residues. Germline loops: CDR1 LNHDA, CDR2 SQIVND (reference sequence). V shed 3 bases and J shed 0 bases, with 9 bases lying between them. As DNA, the CDR3 is TGTGCCAGTAGTATGAAAGAGTATAGCAATCAGCCCCAGCATTTT. Translation: CASSMKEYSNQPQHF.

The chain recombines TRBV7-9 with TRBJ2-3; 7 bases fit TRBD1. Germline V gene lookup returns CDR1 SEHNR and CDR2 FQNEAQ (reference sequence). Trimming removed 2 bases from V and 4 bases from J; junction bases left unmatched: 6. This CDR3 contains 15 residues. CDR3 protein: CASSLQGGWADTQYF. CDR3 DNA sequence: TGTGCCAGCAGCTTACAAGGGGGCTGGGCAGATACGCAGTATTTT.

The table lists this clonotype with a few counts. The rearrangement uses TRBV9 and TRBJ2-5; the match to TRBD2 covers 10 bases. This CDR3 is built from 13 residues. The germline gives CDR1 SGDLS, CDR2 YYNGEE. V lost 6 bases, J lost 5 bases, and 4 bases stayed unmatched. The CDR3 loop is CASNGSGRETQYF. CDR3 in DNA: TGTGCCAGCAACGGTAGCGGGAGGGAGACCCAGTACTTC.

Comment on this clonotype: The germline gene is not matched at one end of the junction; a read error may be the cause. This rearrangement joins TRBV6-5 to TRBJ2-1; the match to TRBD2 covers 7 bases. Germline loops: CDR1 MNHEY, CDR2 SVGAGI. The CDR3 is 14 residues long. The CDR3: CASSYSGLTNERFF. DNA of the CDR3: TGTGCCAGCAGTTACTCGGGACTAACAAATGAGCGGTTCTTC.

This clonotype was seen ten or more times. V is TRBV6-1 and J is TRBJ2-7, with 8 bases aligning to TRBD2. Germline V gene data show CDR1 as MNHNS and CDR2 as SASEGT. The CDR3 runs 14 residues. After removal of 6 bases from V and 7 bases from J, the junction contained 11 bases not matched to a gene. The CDR3 spells CASSLAGLGWEQYF. CDR3 nucleotide sequence: TGTGCCAGCAGCTTAGCGGGATTGGGTTGGGAGCAGTACTTC.

This clonotype was observed at least ten times. The chain couples TRBV2 to TRBJ1-5; no clear D. The CDR3 is made up of 14 amino acids. Trimming removed 8 bases from V and 2 bases from J, with 13 bases in between. In germline, CDR1 is SNHLY, CDR2 FYNNEI. The CDR3 sequence: CASRRGGGNQPQHF. As DNA, the CDR3 is TGTGCCAGCCGGCGGGGAGGTGGCAATCAGCCCCAGCATTTT.

This clonotype came up many times. The rearrangement uses TRBV29-1 and TRBJ2-7; the match to TRBD2 covers 7 bases. CDR1 SQVTM and CDR2 ANQGSEA come from the germline V gene. CDR3 size: 11 residues. The V and J ends lost 7 bases and 3 bases, in that order; junction bases with no gene match: 3. Here the CDR3 DNA reads TGCAGCGGTGGGGGGGGCTACGAGCAGTACTTC. Protein sequence: CSGGGGYEQYF.

The chain is built from TRBV19 and TRBJ2-1, with D uncertain. The germline V gene has CDR1 LNHDA and CDR2 SQIVND (reference sequence). The CDR3 runs to 17 residues. The V gene lost 5 bases and the J gene lost 3 bases, with 20 bases spanning the gap. For the CDR3, the DNA is TGTGCCAGTAGTTTCTCCTCGACCGTGGGTGGCTACAATGAGCAGTTCTTC. Translating gives CASSFSSTVGGYNEQFF. The variable domain in full, completed from reference TRBV19 and TRBJ2-1, reads DGGITQSPKYLFRKEGQNVTLSCEQNLNHDAMYWYRQDPGQGLRLIYYSQIVNDFQKGDIAEGYSVSREKKESFPLTVTSAQKNPTAFYLCASSFSSTVGGYNEQFFGPGTRLTVL.

On this clonotype itself: Just one base apart from a much larger clone, this may be a read error. V and J are TRBV18 and TRBJ2-4; 8 bases agree with TRBD1. The DNA end favors TRBJ2-5, so the J call may be wrong. The CDR3 consists of 17 residues. The germline V gene has CDR1 KGHSH and CDR2 LQKENI. For the CDR3, the DNA is TGTGCCAGCTCACGAGGCAGGGGGCGTTCTCGAGAAAAGACCCAGTACTTC. Its translation is CASSRGRGRSREKTQYF.

This clonotype was counted many times. This sequence joins TRBV6-1 and TRBJ2-5; D is undetermined. CDR3 length equals 16 residues. The V and J ends lost 1 base and 1 base respectively, with 13 bases between them. The germline V gene encodes CDR1 MNHNS and CDR2 SASEGT. The CDR3 DNA sequence: TGTGCCAGCAGTGAAGTAAGGAGCCGACCCCAAGAGACCCAGTACTTC. Translation: CASSEVRSRPQETQYF.

Comment on this clonotype: A much more abundant neighbour one base away suggests this may be a read error. The chain recombines TRBV6-9 with TRBJ1-6; D gene unclear. This CDR3 has 13 amino acids. Germline V gives CDR1 MNHGY, CDR2 SVAAGI. In DNA form, the CDR3 reads TGTGCCAGCAGTTACCAGGATAATCCACCCCTCCACTTT. It encodes CASSYQDNPPLHF.

This clonotype was observed many times. V and J are TRBV11-3 and TRBJ1-1; TRBD1 matches 7 bases. V gave up 7 bases and J gave up 2 bases; unmatched junction bases: 7. The CDR3 is 14 amino acids. Germline lookup yields CDR1 SGHNT and CDR2 YENEEA. This chain's CDR3 is CASNFDRDNTEAFF. CDR3 coding DNA: TGTGCCAGCAACTTCGACAGGGATAACACTGAAGCTTTCTTT. The full variable domain, with the rest looked up from reference TRBV11-3 and TRBJ1-1, is EAGVVQSPRYKIIEKKQPVAFWCNPISGHNTLYWYLQNLGQGPELLIRYENEEAVDDSQLPKDRFSAERLKGVDSTLKIQPAELGDSAVYLCASNFDRDNTEAFFGQGTRLTVV.

This clonotype was observed a few times. The rearrangement joins TRBV19 to TRBJ2-2; 8 positions match TRBD2. In germline, CDR1 is LNHDA, CDR2 SQIVND (reference sequence). The junction had 10 bases not matched to a gene; V was cut back by 3 bases and J by 4 bases. The CDR3 consists of 17 residues. The CDR3 is CASSIFPSGYGTGELFF. The CDR3, as DNA: TGTGCCAGTAGTATCTTCCCTAGCGGGTATGGCACCGGGGAGCTGTTTTTT.

This clonotype was seen only a few times. This rearrangement joins TRBV11-3 to TRBJ2-6; maybe TRBD1 (6 bases). Per germline, CDR1 SGHNT and CDR2 YENEEA. The V end was cut by 5 bases, the J end by 0 bases, with 11 bases between. The length of the CDR3 is 16 residues. The CDR3 coding sequence is TGTGCCAGCAGCACTACAGGGAGCTCTGGGGCCAACGTCCTGACTTTC. This encodes CASSTTGSSGANVLTF.

This sequence joins TRBV19 and TRBJ2-1; maybe TRBD2 (6 bases). The ends were cut back, 4 bases at V and 0 bases at J, with 16 bases in the middle. The V gene's germline CDR1 is LNHDA and CDR2 SQIVND (reference sequence). This CDR3 is 17 amino acids long. The DNA of the CDR3 is TGTGCCAGTAGTACGATACAGACTAGAAGCTCCTACAATGAGCAGTTCTTC. Encoded protein: CASSTIQTRSSYNEQFF.

This clonotype was counted many times. This chain links TRBV29-1 with TRBJ2-2, with D possibly matching TRBD2 (6 bases). V shed 7 bases and J shed 3 bases, with 12 bases lying between them. The V gene's germline CDR1 is SQVTM and CDR2 ANQGSEA. The CDR3 consists of 13 residues. The CDR3 DNA sequence: TGCAGCGGGCGGGACGGAGACACCGGGGAGCTGTTTTTT. It is translated as CSGRDGDTGELFF.

Many counts were recorded for this clonotype. The V and J genes are TRBV19 and TRBJ2-1; a weak D match, TRBD2 (5 bases). This CDR3 has 15 amino acids. V was shortened by 3 bases and J by 7 bases, with 16 bases between the two germline ends. CDR1 is LNHDA, CDR2 SQIVND, per germline (reference sequence). CDR3 residues: CASSMDGLRGNEQFF. In DNA, the CDR3 is TGTGCCAGTAGTATGGACGGCCTACGGGGTAATGAGCAGTTCTTC.

This clonotype was observed at least ten times. This chain joins TRBV3-1 and TRBJ1-2; 8 bases are a match to TRBD1. The CDR3 runs to 13 residues. J was trimmed by 8 bases and V by 6 bases; bases with no gene match: 8. Germline values: CDR1 LGHDT, CDR2 YNNKEL (reference sequence). The CDR3 coding sequence is TGTGCCAGCAGTCACAGGGGGTCGTGGGGCTACACCTTC. Its translation is CASSHRGSWGYTF.

This clonotype was picked up many times. The chain recombines TRBV18 with TRBJ1-1, with D tentatively TRBD1 (5 bases). Germline assignment: CDR1 KGHSH and CDR2 LQKENI. Trimming shortened V by 1 base and J by 0 bases, and 6 bases separated the two germline ends. The CDR3 runs 14 residues. CDR3 protein: CASSPQGLNTEAFF. DNA of the CDR3: TGTGCCAGCTCACCACAGGGGCTGAACACTGAAGCTTTCTTT. Together with reference TRBV18 and TRBJ1-1, the CDR3 gives the full variable domain: NAGVMQNPRHLVRRRGQEARLRCSPMKGHSHVYWYRQLPEEGLKFMVYLQKENIIDESGMPKERFSAEFPKEGPSILRIQQVVRGDSAAYFCASSPQGLNTEAFFGQGTRLTVV.

This clonotype was counted ten times or more. V is TRBV2 and J is TRBJ2-7, with 11 bases fitting TRBD2. CDR1 is SNHLY and CDR2 is FYNNEI in the germline V gene. The J segment lost 7 bases and the V segment lost 5 bases, leaving 13 bases of the junction unmatched. The CDR3 length is 16 residues. Here the CDR3 DNA reads TGTGCCAGCAGTTCCCTCGGGGGGACTAGCGGCGTAGAGCAGTACTTC. Protein: CASSSLGGTSGVEQYF. Looking up the rest from reference TRBV2 and TRBJ2-7 gives the full variable domain: EPEVTQTPSHQVTQMGQEVILRCVPISNHLYFYWYRQILGQKVEFLVSFYNNEISEKSEIFDDQFSVERPDGSNFTLKIRSTKLEDSAMYFCASSSLGGTSGVEQYFGPGTRLTVT.